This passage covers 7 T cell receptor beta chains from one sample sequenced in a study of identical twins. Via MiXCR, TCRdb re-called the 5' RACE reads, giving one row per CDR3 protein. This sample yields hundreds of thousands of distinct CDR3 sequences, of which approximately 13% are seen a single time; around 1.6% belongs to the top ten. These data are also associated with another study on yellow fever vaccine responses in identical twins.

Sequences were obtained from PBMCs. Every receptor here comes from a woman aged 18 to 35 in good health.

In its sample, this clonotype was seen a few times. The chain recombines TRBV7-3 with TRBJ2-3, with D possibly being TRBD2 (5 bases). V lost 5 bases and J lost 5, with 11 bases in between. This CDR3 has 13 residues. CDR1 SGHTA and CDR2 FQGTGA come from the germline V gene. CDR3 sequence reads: CASSPPGKDTQYF. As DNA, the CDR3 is TGTGCCAGCAGCCCCCCCGGGAAAGATACGCAGTATTTT. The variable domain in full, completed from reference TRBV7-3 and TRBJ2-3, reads GAGVSQTPSNKVTEKGKYVELRCDPISGHTALYWYRQSLGQGPEFLIYFQGTGAADDSGLPNDRFFAVRPEGSVSTLKIQRTERGDSAVYLCASSPPGKDTQYFGPGTRLTVL.

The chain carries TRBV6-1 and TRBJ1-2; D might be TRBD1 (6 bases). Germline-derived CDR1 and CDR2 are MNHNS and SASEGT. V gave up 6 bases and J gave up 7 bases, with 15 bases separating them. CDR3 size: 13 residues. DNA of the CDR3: TGTGCCAGCAGGGAACAGGGTTTCCGTGGCTACACCTTC. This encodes CASREQGFRGYTF.

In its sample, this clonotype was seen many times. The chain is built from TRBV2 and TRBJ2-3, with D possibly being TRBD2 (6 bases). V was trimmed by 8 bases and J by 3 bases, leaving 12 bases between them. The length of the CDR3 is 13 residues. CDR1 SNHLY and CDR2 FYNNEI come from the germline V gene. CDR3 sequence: CASGGGGTDTQYF. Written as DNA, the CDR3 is TGTGCCAGCGGGGGAGGAGGGACAGATACGCAGTATTTT.

CDR3: CASRAGGPQETQYF. The CDR3 DNA sequence: TGTGCCAGCAGGGCGGGGGGGCCCCAAGAGACCCAGTACTTC. The rearrangement links TRBV6-2 or TRBV6-3 to TRBJ2-5, with 9 nucleotides matching TRBD2. The germline gives CDR1 MNHEY, CDR2 SVGEGT. The CDR3 has 14 amino acids. The V and J ends lost 6 bases and 1 base, in that order; junction bases with no gene match: 3.

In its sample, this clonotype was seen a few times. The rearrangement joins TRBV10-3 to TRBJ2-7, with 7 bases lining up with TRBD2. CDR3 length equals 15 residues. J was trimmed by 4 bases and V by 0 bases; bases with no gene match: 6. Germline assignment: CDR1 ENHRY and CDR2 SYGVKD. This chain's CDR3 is CAISESGGTSYEQYV. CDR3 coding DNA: TGTGCCATCAGTGAGTCGGGGGGGACCTCATACGAGCAGTACGTC.

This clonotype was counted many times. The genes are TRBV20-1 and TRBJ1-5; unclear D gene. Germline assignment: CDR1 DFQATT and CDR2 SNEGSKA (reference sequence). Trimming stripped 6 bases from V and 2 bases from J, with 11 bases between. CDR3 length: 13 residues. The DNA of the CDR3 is TGCAGTGCCGAGGTCGGGGGCAATCAGCCCCAGCATTTT. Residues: CSAEVGGNQPQHF.

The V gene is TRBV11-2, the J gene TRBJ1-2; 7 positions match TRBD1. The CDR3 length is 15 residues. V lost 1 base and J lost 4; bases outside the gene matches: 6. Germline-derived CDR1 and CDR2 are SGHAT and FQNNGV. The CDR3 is CASSLVEGAGYGYTF. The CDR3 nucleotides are TGTGCCAGCAGCTTAGTAGAGGGGGCCGGCTATGGCTACACCTTC.